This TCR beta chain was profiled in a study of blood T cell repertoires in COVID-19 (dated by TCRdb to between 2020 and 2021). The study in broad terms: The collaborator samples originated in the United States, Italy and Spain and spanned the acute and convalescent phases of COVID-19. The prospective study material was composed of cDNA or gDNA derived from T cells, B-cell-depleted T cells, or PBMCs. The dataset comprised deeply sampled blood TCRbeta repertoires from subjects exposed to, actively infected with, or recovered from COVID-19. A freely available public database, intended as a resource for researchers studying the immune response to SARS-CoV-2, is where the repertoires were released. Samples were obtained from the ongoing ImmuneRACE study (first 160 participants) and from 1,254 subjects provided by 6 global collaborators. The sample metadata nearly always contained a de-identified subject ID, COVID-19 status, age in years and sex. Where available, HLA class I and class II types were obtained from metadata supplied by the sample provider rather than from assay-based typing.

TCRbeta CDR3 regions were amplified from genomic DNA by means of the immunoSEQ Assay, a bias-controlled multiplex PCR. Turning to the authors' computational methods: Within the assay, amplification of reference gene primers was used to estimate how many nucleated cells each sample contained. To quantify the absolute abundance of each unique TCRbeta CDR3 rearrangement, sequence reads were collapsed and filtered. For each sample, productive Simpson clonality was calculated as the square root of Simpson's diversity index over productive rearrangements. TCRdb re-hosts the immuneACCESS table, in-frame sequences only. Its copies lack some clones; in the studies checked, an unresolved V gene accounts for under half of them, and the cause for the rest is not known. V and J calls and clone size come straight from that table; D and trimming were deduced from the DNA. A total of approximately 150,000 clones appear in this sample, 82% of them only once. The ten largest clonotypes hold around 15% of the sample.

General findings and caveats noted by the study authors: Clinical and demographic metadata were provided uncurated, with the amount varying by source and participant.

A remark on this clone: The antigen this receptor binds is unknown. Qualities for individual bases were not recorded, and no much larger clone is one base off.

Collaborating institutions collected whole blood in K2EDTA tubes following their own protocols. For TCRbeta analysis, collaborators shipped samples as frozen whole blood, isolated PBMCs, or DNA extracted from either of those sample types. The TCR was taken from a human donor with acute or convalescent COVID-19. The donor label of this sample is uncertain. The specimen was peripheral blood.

The bases are TGTGCCAGCAGCCCAGGGCTCGGCCCGAAAACCCAGTACTTC. Translated, this gives CASSPGLGPKTQYF. The rearrangement joined TRBV7-9 to TRBJ2-5; TRBD1 is possibly the D segment (5 matching bases). The cysteine opens and the phenylalanine closes a CDR3 of 14 amino acids. Only the CDR3 DNA stays, 42 bases, in frame from base 1. Trimming at the junction amounts to 5 bases on V and 8 bases on J, and the germline ends lie 18 bases apart. Via the germline V gene (reference sequence), CDR1 is SEHNR and CDR2 FQNEAQ. Joined to the reference TRBV7-9 and TRBJ2-5 proteins, this CDR3 gives the full variable domain: DTGVSQNPRHKITKRGQNVTFRCDPISEHNRLYWYRQTLGQGPEFLTYFQNEAQLEKSRLLSDRFSAERPKGSFSTLEIQRTEQGDSAMYLCASSPGLGPKTQYFGPGTRLLVL.